The rows below give T cell receptor beta chains drawn from one sample of a study of T cells in Graves' hyperthyroidism and ophthalmopathy. TCRdb re-derived calls from the multiplex PCR reads in MiXCR, one entry per CDR3 protein. Altogether approximately 740,000 distinct CDR3 sequences are present, 14% being singletons, with the ten largest covering 10%. Specimen: blood. The receptor source for this set is a woman aged 18-29 years with Graves' hyperthyroidism. The CDR3 runs from the conserved cysteine through the conserved F or W. D genes are given only for firm matches. Clone size is stated in some rows and not others, as once, few, many or a class when expanded.

j_call v_call d_call clone_size cdr3_aa cdr3_nt
TRBJ2-7 TRBV19 NA NA CASSNAKGGYEQYF TGTGCCAGTAGTAACGCAAAGGGGGGCTACGAGCAGTACTTC
TRBJ1-3 TRBV6-5 NA few CASSYSQGPGNTIYF TGTGCCAGCAGTTACAGTCAGGGGCCTGGAAACACCATATATTTT
TRBJ2-1 TRBV25-1 NA NA CASSDLLESSYNEQFF TGTGCCAGCAGTGATCTTTTAGAGAGCTCCTACAATGAGCAGTTCTTC
TRBJ2-1 TRBV12-3/TRBV12-4 NA few CASSLIRQFF TGTGCCAGCAGCCTGATACGGCAGTTCTTC
TRBJ1-5 TRBV28 NA few CASSLVGGGNQPQHF TGTGCCAGCAGTTTGGTAGGTGGGGGTAATCAGCCCCAGCATTTT
TRBJ1-5 TRBV29-1 TRBD1 few CSVQVRQGVGGNQPQHF TGCAGCGTCCAAGTTAGACAGGGAGTGGGTGGCAATCAGCCCCAGCATTTT
TRBJ2-1 TRBV29-1 NA NA CSVAGPNEQFF TGCAGCGTGGCGGGACCCAATGAGCAGTTCTTC
TRBJ1-2 TRBV6-2/TRBV6-3 TRBD1 many CASSYIPTGRDGYTF TGTGCCAGCAGTTATATTCCGACAGGGAGAGATGGCTACACCTTC
TRBJ1-1 TRBV5-6 NA few CASSRDVEYTEAFF TGTGCCAGCAGCCGGGACGTAGAGTACACTGAAGCTTTCTTT
TRBJ1-2 TRBV11-1 TRBD1 many CASTSDRVNYGYTF TGTGCCAGCACCTCCGACAGGGTGAACTATGGCTACACCTTC
TRBJ2-7 TRBV7-8 NA few CASSPKGGDYEQYF TGTGCCAGCAGCCCGAAAGGGGGGGACTACGAGCAGTACTTC
TRBJ2-2 TRBV2 NA few CASRGGEANTGELFF TGTGCCAGCAGAGGGGGGGAGGCGAACACCGGGGAGCTGTTTTTT
TRBJ2-5 TRBV7-9 TRBD2 many CASSLAPGLALDQETQYF TGTGCCAGCAGCTTAGCCCCGGGACTAGCGCTCGACCAAGAGACCCAGTACTTC
TRBJ2-1 TRBV5-1 NA many CASGRGNVGNEQFF TGCGCCAGCGGGAGGGGGAACGTAGGAAATGAGCAGTTCTTC
TRBJ2-2 TRBV7-6 NA few CASSLFELNTGELFF TGTGCCAGCAGCTTATTCGAACTGAACACCGGGGAGCTGTTTTTT
TRBJ2-7 TRBV20-1 NA NA CSARVPTSYYERYF TGCAGTGCTAGAGTCCCGACTAGTTACTACGAGCGGTACTTC
TRBJ2-1 TRBV28 TRBD2 many CASSLGGRSYNEQFF TGTGCCAGCAGTTTAGGCGGGAGATCGTACAATGAGCAGTTCTTC
TRBJ1-2 TRBV29-1 NA NA CSVLGLTGSGYTF TGCAGCGTCCTGGGTCTCACCGGTTCGGGCTACACCTTC
TRBJ2-2 TRBV6-2/TRBV6-3 TRBD2 few CASIKDWTSIFPGELFF TGTGCCAGCATCAAAGATTGGACTAGCATTTTCCCCGGGGAGCTGTTTTTT
TRBJ1-1 TRBV29-1 NA NA CSVRDGSPEAFF TGCAGCGTCAGGGACGGCTCGCCTGAAGCTTTCTTT
TRBJ2-2 TRBV3-1 NA few CASSPWAGELFF TGTGCCAGCAGCCCATGGGCCGGGGAGCTGTTTTTT
TRBJ2-7 TRBV10-3 NA few CAISEGGPRNEQYF TGTGCCATCAGTGAGGGGGGCCCGAGGAACGAGCAGTACTTC
TRBJ2-1 TRBV6-2/TRBV6-3 NA NA CASSYTPLNEQFF TGTGCCAGCAGTTATACTCCACTCAATGAGCAGTTCTTC
TRBJ2-1 TRBV9 TRBD2 few CASSVRSGLAGSEQFF TGTGCCAGCAGCGTTAGAAGTGGGTTAGCGGGAAGTGAGCAGTTCTTC
TRBJ2-5 TRBV10-1 TRBD1 NA CASSESTGKETQYF TGCGCCAGCAGTGAGTCGACAGGGAAAGAGACCCAGTACTTC
TRBJ2-5 TRBV9 TRBD2 NA CASSVDGGSVGETQYF TGTGCCAGCAGCGTAGATGGCGGGAGCGTAGGAGAAACCCAGTACTTC
TRBJ1-6 TRBV7-2 NA many CASRQNRESPLHF TGTGCCAGCAGACAAAACAGAGAATCACCCCTCCACTTT
TRBJ2-1 TRBV4-1 TRBD2 many CASSLLSGHNEQFF TGCGCCAGCAGCTTACTTAGCGGGCACAATGAGCAGTTCTTC
TRBJ2-7 TRBV29-1 TRBD2 NA CSVKDPSISGGSHEQYF TGCAGCGTCAAGGACCCCTCAATATCGGGAGGGTCCCACGAGCAGTACTTC
TRBJ1-2 TRBV30 NA few CACTFYAVYGYTF TGTGCCTGCACCTTCTACGCAGTGTATGGCTACACCTTC
TRBJ1-1 TRBV11-2 NA many CASSSLQNLNTEAFF TGTGCCAGCAGCTCCTTACAGAACCTGAACACTGAAGCTTTCTTT
TRBJ2-7 TRBV19 TRBD1 NA CASTPAWGGQGKYEQYF TGTGCCAGTACCCCCGCCTGGGGAGGACAGGGGAAATACGAGCAGTACTTC
TRBJ2-7 TRBV18 NA many CASSPMGETYEQYF TGTGCCAGCTCACCAATGGGGGAAACCTACGAGCAGTACTTC
TRBJ2-7 TRBV10-3 TRBD2 few CAISDAVAGNPYEQYF TGTGCCATCAGTGATGCGGTAGCGGGTAATCCCTACGAGCAGTACTTC
TRBJ2-7 TRBV10-3 TRBD2 NA CAISDSGTFSHEQYF TGTGCCATCAGTGATAGCGGGACCTTCTCCCACGAGCAGTACTTC
TRBJ2-1 TRBV7-2 NA many CASSLLQVANEQFF TGTGCCAGCAGCTTACTACAGGTAGCCAACGAGCAGTTCTTC
TRBJ1-6 TRBV3-1 NA many CASSPTPQGYNSPLHF TGTGCCAGCAGCCCCACCCCCCAGGGCTATAATTCACCCCTCCACTTT
TRBJ2-2 TRBV12-3/TRBV12-4 TRBD2 many CASSLVREDGTGELFF TGTGCCAGCAGTTTGGTGCGGGAGGACGGCACCGGGGAGCTGTTTTTT
TRBJ2-7 TRBV3-1 NA many CASSQMTATYEQYF TGTGCCAGCAGCCAAATGACAGCTACCTACGAGCAGTACTTC
TRBJ2-7 TRBV2 TRBD1 many CASSGDRGYEQYF TGTGCCAGCAGTGGGGACAGGGGATACGAGCAGTACTTC
TRBJ2-1 TRBV18 TRBD1 NA CASSPRQGALNLGGNEQFF TGTGCCAGCTCACCAAGACAGGGGGCACTAAACCTAGGAGGCAATGAGCAGTTCTTC
TRBJ2-3 TRBV28 NA many CASSLGVGGIGTDTQYF TGTGCCAGCAGTTTAGGGGTTGGCGGGATCGGCACAGATACGCAGTATTTT
TRBJ2-7 TRBV20-1 TRBD2 many CSASPPTSGEQYF TGCAGTGCTAGCCCCCCGACTAGCGGTGAGCAGTACTTC
TRBJ2-3 TRBV7-9 NA NA CASSLGATHTDTQYF TGTGCCAGCAGCTTAGGAGCGACCCACACAGATACGCAGTATTTT
TRBJ1-3 TRBV9 NA NA CASSVGGAGSGNTIYF TGTGCCAGCAGCGTAGGTGGTGCGGGGTCTGGAAACACCATATATTTT
TRBJ1-5 TRBV9 NA many CASSGDGNSNQPQHF TGTGCCAGCAGCGGGGACGGGAATAGCAATCAGCCCCAGCATTTT
TRBJ1-2 TRBV2 NA NA CASRQFNYGYTF TGTGCCAGCAGACAGTTCAACTATGGCTACACCTTC
TRBJ2-7 TRBV20-1 NA many CSASEGLSGIYEQYF TGCAGTGCTAGCGAGGGGTTGAGCGGAATTTACGAGCAGTACTTC
TRBJ1-1 TRBV20-1 NA NA CSARSRPEAFF TGCAGTGCTAGATCTAGGCCTGAAGCTTTCTTT
TRBJ2-3 TRBV5-1 NA few CASSLPGAGGTDTQYF TGCGCCAGCAGCTTACCGGGGGCTGGCGGCACAGATACGCAGTATTTT
TRBJ2-1 TRBV9 TRBD2 many CASSVVAGSSYNEQFF TGTGCCAGCAGCGTGGTAGCGGGGAGCTCCTACAATGAGCAGTTCTTC